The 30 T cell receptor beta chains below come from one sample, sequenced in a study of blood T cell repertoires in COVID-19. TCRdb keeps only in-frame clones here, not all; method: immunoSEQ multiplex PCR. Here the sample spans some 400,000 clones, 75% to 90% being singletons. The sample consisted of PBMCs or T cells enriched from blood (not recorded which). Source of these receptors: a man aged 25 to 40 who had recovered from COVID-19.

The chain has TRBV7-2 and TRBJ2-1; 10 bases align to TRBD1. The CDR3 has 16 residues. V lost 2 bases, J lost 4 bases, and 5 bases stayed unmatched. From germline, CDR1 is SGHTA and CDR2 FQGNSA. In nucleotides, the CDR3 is TGTGCCAGCAGCTTACCGGGACAGGGGCCTTACAATGAGCAGTTCTTC. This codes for CASSLPGQGPYNEQFF.

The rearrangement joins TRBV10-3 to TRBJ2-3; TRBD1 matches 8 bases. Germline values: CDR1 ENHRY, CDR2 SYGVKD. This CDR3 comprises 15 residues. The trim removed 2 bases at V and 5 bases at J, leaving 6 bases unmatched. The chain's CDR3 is CAISETGQEIDTQYF. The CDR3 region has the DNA TGTGCCATCAGTGAGACGGGACAGGAAATAGATACGCAGTATTTT.

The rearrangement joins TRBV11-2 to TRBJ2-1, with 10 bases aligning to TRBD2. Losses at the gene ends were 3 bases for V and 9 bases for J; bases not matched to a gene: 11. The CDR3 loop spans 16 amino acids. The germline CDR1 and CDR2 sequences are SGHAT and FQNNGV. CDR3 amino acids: CASSLLGLAGVSEQFF. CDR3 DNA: TGTGCCAGCAGCTTGCTAGGTCTAGCGGGAGTAAGTGAGCAGTTCTTC.

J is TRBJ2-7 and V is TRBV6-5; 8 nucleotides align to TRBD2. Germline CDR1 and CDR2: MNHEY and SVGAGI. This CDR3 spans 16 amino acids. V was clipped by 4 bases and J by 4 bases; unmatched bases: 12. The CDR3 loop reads CASSSPYTSGGYEQYF. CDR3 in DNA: TGTGCCAGCAGTTCGCCGTATACTAGCGGAGGATACGAGCAGTACTTC.

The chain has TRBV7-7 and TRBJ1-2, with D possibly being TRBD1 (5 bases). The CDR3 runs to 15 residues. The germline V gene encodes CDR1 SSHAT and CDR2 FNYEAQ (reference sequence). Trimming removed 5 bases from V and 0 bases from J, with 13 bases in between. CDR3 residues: CASSPLLGPNYGYTF. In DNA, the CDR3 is TGTGCCAGCAGCCCCCTTCTGGGGCCTAACTATGGCTACACCTTC.

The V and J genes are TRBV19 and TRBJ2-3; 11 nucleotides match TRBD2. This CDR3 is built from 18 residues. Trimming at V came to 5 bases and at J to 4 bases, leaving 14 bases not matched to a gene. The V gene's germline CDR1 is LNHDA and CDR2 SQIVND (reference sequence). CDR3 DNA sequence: TGTGCCAGTAGTCAATCCTCAACTAGCGGGAGTTGGTCAGATACGCAGTATTTT. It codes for CASSQSSTSGSWSDTQYF.

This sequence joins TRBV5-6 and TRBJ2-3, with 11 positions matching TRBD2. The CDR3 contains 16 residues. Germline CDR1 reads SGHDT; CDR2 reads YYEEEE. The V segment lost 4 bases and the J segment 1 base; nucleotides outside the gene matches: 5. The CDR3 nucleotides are TGTGCCAGCAGCCAGACTAGCGGGACGGGCACAGATACGCAGTATTTT. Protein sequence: CASSQTSGTGTDTQYF.

DNA of the CDR3: TGTGCCAGCAGCCAGGGACTAGCGGGAGGCTACGAGCAGTACTTC. Residues: CASSQGLAGGYEQYF. This chain links TRBV7-8 with TRBJ2-7; 15 positions agree with TRBD2. The CDR3 extends over 15 amino acids. Looked up from germline, CDR1 is SGHVS and CDR2 is FQNEAQ. Germline trimming cut 5 bases from V and 3 bases from J; bases unmatched to any gene: 2.

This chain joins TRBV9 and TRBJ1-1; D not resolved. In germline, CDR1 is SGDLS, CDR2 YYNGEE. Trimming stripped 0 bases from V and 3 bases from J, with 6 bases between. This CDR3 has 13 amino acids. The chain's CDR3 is CASSVGGDTEAFF. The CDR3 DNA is TGTGCCAGCAGCGTAGGAGGAGACACTGAAGCTTTCTTT.

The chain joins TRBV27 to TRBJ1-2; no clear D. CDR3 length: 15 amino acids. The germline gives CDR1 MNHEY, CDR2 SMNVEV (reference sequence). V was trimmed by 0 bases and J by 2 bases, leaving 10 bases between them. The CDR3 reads CASSLSSRSNYGYTF. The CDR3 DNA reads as TGTGCCAGCAGTTTATCCTCGAGGTCCAACTATGGCTACACCTTC.

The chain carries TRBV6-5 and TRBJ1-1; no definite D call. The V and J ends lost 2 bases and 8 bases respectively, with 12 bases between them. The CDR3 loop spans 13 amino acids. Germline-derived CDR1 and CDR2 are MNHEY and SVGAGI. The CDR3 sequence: CASSYQYQAEAFF. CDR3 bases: TGTGCCAGCAGTTACCAATACCAGGCGGAAGCTTTCTTT.

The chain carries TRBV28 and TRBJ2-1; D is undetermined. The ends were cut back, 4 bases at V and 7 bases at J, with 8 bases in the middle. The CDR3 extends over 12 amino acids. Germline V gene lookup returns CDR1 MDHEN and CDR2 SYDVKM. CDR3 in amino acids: CASSSYSNEQFF. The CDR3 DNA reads TGTGCCAGCAGTTCCTATAGTAATGAGCAGTTCTTC.

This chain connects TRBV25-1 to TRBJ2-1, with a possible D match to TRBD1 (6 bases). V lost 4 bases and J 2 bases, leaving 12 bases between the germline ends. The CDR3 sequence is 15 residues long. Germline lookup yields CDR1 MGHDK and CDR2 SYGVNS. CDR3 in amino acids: CASSVLGGTYNEQFF. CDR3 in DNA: TGTGCCAGCAGTGTGTTAGGGGGAACCTACAATGAGCAGTTCTTC.

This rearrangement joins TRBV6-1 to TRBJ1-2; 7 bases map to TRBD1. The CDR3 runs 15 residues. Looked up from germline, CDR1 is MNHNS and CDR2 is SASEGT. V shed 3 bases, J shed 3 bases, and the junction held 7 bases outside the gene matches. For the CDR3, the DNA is TGTGCCAGCAGTGAGGACCCGGGACAGTACTATGGCTACACCTTC. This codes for CASSEDPGQYYGYTF.

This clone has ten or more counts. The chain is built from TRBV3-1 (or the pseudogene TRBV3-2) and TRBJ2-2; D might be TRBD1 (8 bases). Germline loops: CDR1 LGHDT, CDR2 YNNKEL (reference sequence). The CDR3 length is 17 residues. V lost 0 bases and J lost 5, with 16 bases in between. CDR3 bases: TGTGCCAGCAGCCAAGAGAGCGGGACAGGCAATACCGGGGAGCTGTTTTTT. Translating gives CASSQESGTGNTGELFF.

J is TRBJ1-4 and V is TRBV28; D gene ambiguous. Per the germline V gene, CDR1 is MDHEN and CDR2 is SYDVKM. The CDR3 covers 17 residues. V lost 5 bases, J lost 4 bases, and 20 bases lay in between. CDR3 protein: CASSLTMAGSLNEKLFF. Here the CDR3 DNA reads TGTGCCAGCAGTCTCACCATGGCTGGGAGCCTTAATGAAAAACTGTTTTTT.

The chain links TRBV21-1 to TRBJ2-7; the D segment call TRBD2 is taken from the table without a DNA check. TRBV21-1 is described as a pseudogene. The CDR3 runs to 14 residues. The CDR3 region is CASSKDSGNYEQYF. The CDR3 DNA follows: TGTGCCAGCAGCAAAGATAGCGGGAACTACGAGCAGTACTTC.

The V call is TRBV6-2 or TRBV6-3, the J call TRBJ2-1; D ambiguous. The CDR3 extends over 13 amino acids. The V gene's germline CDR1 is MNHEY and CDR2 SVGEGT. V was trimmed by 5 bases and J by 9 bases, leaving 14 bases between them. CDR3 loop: CASSPQQTREQFF. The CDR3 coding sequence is TGTGCCAGCAGTCCCCAACAGACCCGTGAGCAGTTCTTC.

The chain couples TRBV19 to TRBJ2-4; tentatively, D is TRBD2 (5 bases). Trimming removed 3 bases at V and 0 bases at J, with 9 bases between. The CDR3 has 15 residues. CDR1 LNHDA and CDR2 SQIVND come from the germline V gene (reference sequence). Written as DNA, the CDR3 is TGTGCCAGTAGTATTGGGGAGCTAGCCAAAAACATTCAGTACTTC. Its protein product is CASSIGELAKNIQYF.

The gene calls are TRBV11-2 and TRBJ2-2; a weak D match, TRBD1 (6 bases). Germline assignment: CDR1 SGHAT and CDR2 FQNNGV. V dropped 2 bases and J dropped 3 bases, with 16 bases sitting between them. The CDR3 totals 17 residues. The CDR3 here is CASSLTSGTPHTGELFF. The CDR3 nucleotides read TGTGCCAGCAGCTTAACCTCCGGGACACCCCACACCGGGGAGCTGTTTTTT.

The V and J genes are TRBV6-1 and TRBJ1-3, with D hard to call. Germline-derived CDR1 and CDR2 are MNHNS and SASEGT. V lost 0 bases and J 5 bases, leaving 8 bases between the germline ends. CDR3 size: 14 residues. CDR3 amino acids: CASSEALSRNTIYF. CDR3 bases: TGTGCCAGCAGTGAAGCGCTCAGTCGAAACACCATATATTTT.

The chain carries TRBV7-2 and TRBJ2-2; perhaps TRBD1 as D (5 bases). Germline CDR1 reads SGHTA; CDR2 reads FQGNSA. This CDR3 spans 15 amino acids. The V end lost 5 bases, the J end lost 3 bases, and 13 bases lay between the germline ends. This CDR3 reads CASSQARVDTGELFF. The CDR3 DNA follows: TGTGCCAGCAGCCAAGCCAGGGTCGACACCGGGGAGCTGTTTTTT. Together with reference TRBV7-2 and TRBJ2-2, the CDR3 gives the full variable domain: GAGVSQSPSNKVTEKGKDVELRCDPISGHTALYWYRQSLGQGLEFLIYFQGNSAPDKSGLPSDRFSAERTGGSVSTLTIQRTQQEDSAVYLCASSQARVDTGELFFGEGSRLTVL.

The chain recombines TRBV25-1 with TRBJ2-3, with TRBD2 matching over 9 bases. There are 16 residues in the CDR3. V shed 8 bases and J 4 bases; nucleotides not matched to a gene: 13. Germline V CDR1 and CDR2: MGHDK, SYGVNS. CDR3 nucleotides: TGTGCCAGCCCACCAATAGCGGGAGAGGTGGCAGATACGCAGTATTTT. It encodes CASPPIAGEVADTQYF.

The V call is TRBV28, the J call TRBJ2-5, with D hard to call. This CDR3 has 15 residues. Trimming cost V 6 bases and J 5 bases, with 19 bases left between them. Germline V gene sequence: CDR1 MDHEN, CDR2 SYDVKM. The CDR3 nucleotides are TGTGCCAGCAGCTCCCCCCTTGAGGCCCAGGAGACCCAGTACTTC. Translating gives CASSSPLEAQETQYF.

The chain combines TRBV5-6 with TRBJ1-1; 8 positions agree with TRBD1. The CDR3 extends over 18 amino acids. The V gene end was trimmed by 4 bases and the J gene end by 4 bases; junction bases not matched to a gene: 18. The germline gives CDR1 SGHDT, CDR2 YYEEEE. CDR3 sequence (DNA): TGTGCCAGCAGCCCACCGCAGGGGGCGCGGGTTTGGAGCACTGAAGCTTTCTTT. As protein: CASSPPQGARVWSTEAFF.

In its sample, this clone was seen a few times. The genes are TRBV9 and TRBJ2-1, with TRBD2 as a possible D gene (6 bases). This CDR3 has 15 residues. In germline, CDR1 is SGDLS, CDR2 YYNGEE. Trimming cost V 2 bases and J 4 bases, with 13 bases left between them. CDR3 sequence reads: CASSVGGAAYNEQFF. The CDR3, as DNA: TGTGCCAGCAGCGTGGGGGGAGCCGCATACAATGAGCAGTTCTTC.

CDR3 in amino acids: CASRRTGETYEQYF. The CDR3 DNA reads as TGTGCCAGCAGGAGGACAGGCGAGACCTACGAGCAGTACTTC. The chain joins TRBV6-6 to TRBJ2-7; 7 nucleotides align to TRBD1. Trimming took 6 bases from V and 2 from J; bases not matched to a gene: 7. The CDR3 contains 14 residues. The V gene's germline CDR1 is MNHNY and CDR2 SVGAGI (reference sequence).

CDR3 DNA sequence: TGTGCCAGCAGGATCCGACAGTTTAGCACAGATACGCAGTATTTT. It translates to CASRIRQFSTDTQYF. This rearrangement joins TRBV5-5 to TRBJ2-3; weak D call: TRBD1 (5 bases). Germline V CDR1 and CDR2: SGHKS, YYEKEE (reference sequence). The CDR3 is 15 amino acids. Trimming left V 5 bases short and J 0 bases short, with 13 bases between.

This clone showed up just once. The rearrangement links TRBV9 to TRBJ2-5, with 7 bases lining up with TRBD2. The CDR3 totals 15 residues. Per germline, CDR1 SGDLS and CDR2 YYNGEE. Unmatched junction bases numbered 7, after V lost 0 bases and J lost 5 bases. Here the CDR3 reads CASSVGSSGAETQYF. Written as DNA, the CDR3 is TGTGCCAGCAGCGTAGGTTCTAGCGGCGCGGAGACCCAGTACTTC.

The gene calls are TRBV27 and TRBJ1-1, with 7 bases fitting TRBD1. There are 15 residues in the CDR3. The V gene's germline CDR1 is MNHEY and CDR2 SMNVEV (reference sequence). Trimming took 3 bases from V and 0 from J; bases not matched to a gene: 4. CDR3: CASSLTGSVNTEAFF. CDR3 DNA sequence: TGTGCCAGCAGTTTGACAGGGAGTGTGAACACTGAAGCTTTCTTT.